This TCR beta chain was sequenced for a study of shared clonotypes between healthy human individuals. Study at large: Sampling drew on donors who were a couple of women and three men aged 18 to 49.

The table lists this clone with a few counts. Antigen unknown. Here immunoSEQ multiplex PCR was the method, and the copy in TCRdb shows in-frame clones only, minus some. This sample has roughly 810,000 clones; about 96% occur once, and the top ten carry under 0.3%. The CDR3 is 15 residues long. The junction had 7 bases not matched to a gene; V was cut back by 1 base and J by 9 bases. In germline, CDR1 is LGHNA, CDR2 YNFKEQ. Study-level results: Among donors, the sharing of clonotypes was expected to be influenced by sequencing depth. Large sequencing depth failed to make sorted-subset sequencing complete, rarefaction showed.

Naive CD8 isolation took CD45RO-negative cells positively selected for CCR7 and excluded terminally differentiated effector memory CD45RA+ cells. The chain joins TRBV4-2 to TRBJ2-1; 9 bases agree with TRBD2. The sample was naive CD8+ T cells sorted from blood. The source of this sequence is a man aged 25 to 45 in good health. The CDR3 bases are TGTGCCAGCAGCCAAGGTAATAGCGGGAGCGTTGAGCAGTTCTTC. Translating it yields CASSQGNSGSVEQFF.